The clone carrying this TCR beta chain was counted a few times. The target antigen is unknown. The sample originates from a study of T cell responses to AZD1222 COVID-19 vaccine. Clones were read by immunoSEQ multiplex PCR, and TCRdb kept only the in-frame ones, dropping some. The repertoire has approximately 68,000 clones, more than 75% of them found once; the top ten carry around 24%. Study-level points and caveats: Reports indicate that nearly half of spike-specific TCRs are directed at unmutated variant regions.

From germline, CDR1 is SGHVS and CDR2 FQNEAQ. The CDR3 consists of 15 residues. V lost 5 bases and J lost 10; bases outside the gene matches: 11. The source material was peripheral blood, sampled on day 0 of AZD1222 vaccination. The sequence was obtained from an adult in good health. The chain recombines TRBV7-8 with TRBJ2-6; 7 bases align to TRBD2. CDR3 region: CASSQPAGAHNVLTF. The CDR3 DNA is TGTGCCAGCAGCCAACCTGCGGGAGCCCATAACGTCCTGACTTTC. The full variable domain, in which reference TRBV7-8 and TRBJ2-6 provide the parts outside the CDR3, is GAGVSQSPRYKVAKRGQDVALRCDPISGHVSLFWYQQALGQGPEFLTYFQNEAQLDKSGLPSDRFFAERPEGSVSTLKIQRTQQEDSAVYLCASSQPAGAHNVLTFGAGSRLTVL.